This T cell receptor beta chain originates from a study of blood T cell repertoires in COVID-19. Across the study: Collection of acute and convalescent COVID-19 samples took place in the United States, Italy and Spain. Sources were T cells, B-cell-depleted T cells, or PBMCs; the material itself was cDNA or gDNA.

Enrollment of patients from Seattle took place during active infection, with longitudinal follow-up. Trimming took 1 base from V and 7 from J; bases not matched to a gene: 4. CDR1 GTSNPN and CDR2 SVGIG come from the germline V gene (reference sequence). The CDR3 runs 14 residues. Source study methods: Cell counts per sample came from amplifying reference gene primers. Generated by immunoSEQ multiplex PCR, the TCRdb table keeps only in-frame clones and is missing some. The V and J calls and clone size are taken from that table; D and trimming were inferred from the DNA. The sample yields 130,000 to 150,000 clones, roughly 83% seen once.

This chain links TRBV30 with TRBJ2-1, with 10 positions matching TRBD1. Material: peripheral blood. The receptor was isolated from a woman between 65 and 79 years old with COVID-19, enrolled during active disease. DNA for the CDR3: TGTGCCTGGAGTGGACAGGGGGCGCGAAATGAGCAGTTCTTC. Amino acids: CAWSGQGARNEQFF.